The present T cell receptor beta chain was sequenced within a study of blood T cell repertoires in COVID-19. Authors' data handling: Amplifying reference gene primers gave estimates of nucleated cell counts. Sequencing was performed with immunoSEQ multiplex PCR; in TCRdb, only in-frame clones are kept and a portion is missing. V, J and clone size derive from that table, while D and trimming were established from the DNA sequence. The data show over 250,000 clones, with about nine tenths seen just once and about 1.6% held by the top ten. V shed 8 bases and J shed 6 bases, with 16 bases lying between them. CDR1 and CDR2 from the germline V gene are MNHEY and SMNVEV (reference sequence). The CDR3 has 14 amino acids.

Sample: peripheral blood. The TCR sequence derives from a woman aged 40-49 years who had recovered from COVID-19. This chain connects TRBV27 to TRBJ1-4; D uncertain. Here the CDR3 DNA reads TGTGCCAGCGGGTGGGTTGGAGGCGATGAAAAACTGTTTTTT. Translating it yields CASGWVGGDEKLFF.